The 27 T cell receptor gamma chains presented below share a single source sample, sequenced in a study of γδ T cells in repeated Plasmodium falciparum infection. Bulk repertoires came from Vgamma9/Vdelta2+ or Vdelta2-negative gammadelta T cells flow-sorted from PBMC. TCRdb re-called clones from the multiplex PCR reads via CATT. The top ten hold roughly a third of the sample, which has tens of thousands of gamma-chain clones, about 2.9% seen once. The sequencing input was gamma-delta T cells from blood. Source of these receptors: a pool of human donors (malaria-infected and uninfected, not separated).

This clone has ten or more counts. TCRdb pairs this DNA with a much larger clone's protein that differs at residues 5 and 8, likely a read error; the protein shown was translated from the DNA. This chain uses TRGV9 with TRGJ1 or TRGJ2. Assignment of the J gene here rests on matching the DNA to germline, because TCRdb gives none. CDR1 and CDR2 from the germline V gene are GITISATS and ISYDGTV (reference sequence). The CDR3 is 16 amino acids. This CDR3 reads CALWGVHSGENYKKLF. CDR3 sequence (DNA): TGTGCCTTGTGGGGGGTGCACAGTGGCGAAAATTATAAGAAACTCTTT.

This clone was observed a handful of times. The TCRdb record carries a much larger clone's protein, which differs from this DNA's translation at residue 11; a read error is the likely cause, and the protein listed here is the DNA translation. CDR3 DNA: TGTGCCTTGTGGGAGGGCCGAAATTATTATAATAAACTCTTT. This codes for CALWEGRNYYNKLF. The chain couples TRGV9 to TRGJ1 or TRGJ2. In germline, CDR1 is GITISATS, CDR2 ISYDGTV (reference sequence). The CDR3 has 14 residues.

This clone was picked up a small number of times. A far larger clone is one base from this, pointing to a likely read error. At the DNA level, this CDR3 is encoded by other sequences in the same sample as well. With the J gene uncalled, the V gene is TRGV2. The CDR3 is made up of 34 amino acids. Germline V gene data show CDR1 as EGSNGY and CDR2 as YDSYNSKV. The DNA for the CDR3 is TGTGCCACCTGGGACGGGCGAGGTAGGATTATTATAAGAAACTCTTTAGCAGTGGAACAACACTTGTTGTCACAGGTAAGTATCGGAAGAATACAACATTTC. This codes for CATWDGRGRIIIRNSLAVEQHLLSQVSIGRIQHF.

This clone occurred many times. The V call is TRGV3, the J call TRGJ1 or TRGJ2. The J gene, absent from TCRdb, was called here by matching the DNA to germline. The CDR3 consists of 12 residues. Germline values: CDR1 VTNTFY, CDR2 YDVSTARD (reference sequence). The V gene end was trimmed by 9 bases and the J gene end by 0 bases; junction bases not matched to a gene: 5. CDR3: CATTSNYYKKLF. CDR3 in DNA: TGTGCCACCACCTCGAATTATTATAAGAAACTCTTT.

This clone is labeled as large. This sample includes further DNA sequences coding for the same CDR3. This chain connects TRGV2 to TRGJ1 or TRGJ2. The germline V gene encodes CDR1 EGSNGY and CDR2 YDSYNSKV. V shed 0 bases, J shed 2 bases, and the junction held 7 bases outside the gene matches. The CDR3 totals 15 residues. The CDR3 bases are TGTGCCACCTGGGACGGGCCGCGCCATTATTATAAGAAACTCTTT. This codes for CATWDGPRHYYKKLF.

This clone was found many times. Germline and junction disagree at one end, which may indicate a read error. The J gene is TRGJP, the V gene TRGV9. Germline V lookup: CDR1 GITISATS, CDR2 ISYDGTV (reference sequence). The CDR3 covers 15 residues. The CDR3 sequence: CALWERKLGKKIRVF. Written as DNA, the CDR3 is TGTGCCTTGTGGGAGAGGAAGTTGGGCAAAAAAATCAGGGTATTT.

This clone showed up many times. The likely explanation is a read error, given a far larger clone one base away. Other nucleotide sequences in the sample specify the same CDR3. The rearrangement links TRGV9 to TRGJP. This CDR3 spans 19 amino acids. Germline CDR1 reads GITISATS; CDR2 reads ISYDGTV (reference sequence). CDR3 protein: CALWEVHLVRELGKKIKVF. DNA of the CDR3: TGTGCCCTGTGGGAGGTGCATTTGGTGAGGGAGTTGGGCAAAAAAATCAAGGTATTT.

Here the V gene is TRGV4, but the J gene went uncalled. This CDR3 comprises 14 residues. Germline CDR1 reads EGSTGY; CDR2 reads YDSYTSSV. CDR3: CATWASSGYYKRLF. The CDR3 DNA reads as TGTGCCACCTGGGCCTCTTCGGGTTATTATAAGAGACTCTTT.

This clone appeared many times. TCRdb pairs this DNA with a much larger clone's protein that differs at residue 12, likely a read error; the protein shown was translated from the DNA. CDR3 sequence: CATWDETRYYKRLF. Here the CDR3 DNA reads TGTGCCACCTGGGATGAGACCCGTTATTATAAGAGACTCTTT. The V call is TRGV4, the J call TRGJ1 or TRGJ2. The CDR3 sequence is 14 residues long. Germline V gene data show CDR1 as EGSTGY and CDR2 as YDSYTSSV.

The V gene is TRGV9, the J gene TRGJP. TCRdb supplies no J gene; here it was assigned by aligning the nucleotide sequence to germline. The CDR3 contains 18 residues. After removal of 2 bases from V and 9 bases from J, the junction contained 13 bases not matched to a gene. The V gene's germline CDR1 is GITISATS and CDR2 ISYDGTV (reference sequence). CDR3 residues: CALWEGTKEGLGKKIKVF. The CDR3 DNA sequence: TGTGCCTTGTGGGAGGGTACGAAAGAGGGGTTGGGCAAAAAAATCAAGGTATTT.

This clone has a count of ten or more. This chain uses TRGV4 with TRGJ1 or TRGJ2. The V gene's germline CDR1 is EGSTGY and CDR2 YDSYTSSV. The CDR3 loop spans 12 amino acids. V shed 4 bases and J 6 bases; nucleotides not matched to a gene: 6. The CDR3 nucleotides read TGTGCCACCTGGGAGGGTAGTTATAAGAAACTCTTT. Residues: CATWEGSYKKLF.

This clone showed up many times. One base separates it from a far larger clone, so it is likely a read error. Other DNA sequences in this sample translate to the same CDR3. The chain is built from TRGV9 and TRGJP. Since TCRdb gives no J gene, matching the DNA to germline was used here to assign it. The CDR3 loop spans 17 amino acids. Germline CDR1 GITISATS, CDR2 ISYDGTV (reference sequence). This CDR3 is CALWEDSQELGKKIKVF. The CDR3 DNA reads as TGTGCCTTGTGGGAGGACTCGCAAGAGCTGGGCAAAAAAATCAAGGTATTT.

This clone was counted at least ten times. TCRdb attributes to this sequence the protein of a much larger clone, which differs from the DNA translation at residue 10; a read error is likely, and the protein displayed is translated from the DNA. The rearrangement links TRGV9 to TRGJ1 or TRGJ2. Per germline, CDR1 GITISATS and CDR2 ISYDGTV (reference sequence). This CDR3 is built from 12 residues. CDR3 residues: CALWADYYKRLF. The CDR3, as DNA: TGTGCCTTGTGGGCGGATTATTATAAGAGACTCTTT.

This clone has ten or more counts. TCRdb pairs this DNA with a much larger clone's protein that differs at residue 13, likely a read error; the protein shown was translated from the DNA. Called V gene: TRGV9; the J gene was not called. CDR3 length: 15 amino acids. CDR1 is GITISATS, CDR2 ISYDGTV, per germline (reference sequence). This chain's CDR3 is CALWEAYRNYYKRLF. The CDR3 coding sequence is TGTGCCTTGTGGGAGGCGTACCGAAATTATTATAAGAGACTCTTT.

Points on this clone: For this DNA, TCRdb reports the protein of a much larger clone, which diverges at residue 11, most likely from a read error; the protein presented here is translated directly from the DNA. The chain links TRGV4 to TRGJ1 or TRGJ2. In the absence of a J gene in TCRdb, the DNA was matched to germline to assign it here. The CDR3 length is 14 residues. The germline CDR1 and CDR2 sequences are EGSTGY and YDSYTSSV. CDR3: CATWDGPGEYRKLF. The CDR3 DNA sequence: TGTGCCACCTGGGATGGGCCAGGGGAATATAGGAAACTCTTT.

Comments on this clone: TCRdb has a much larger clone's protein, which differs at residue 3 from the translation of this DNA, likely because of a read error; what is shown is the protein translated from the DNA. The chain has TRGV5 and TRGJ1 or TRGJ2. No J segment appears in TCRdb, so it was assigned here by matching the sequence to germline. The germline CDR1 and CDR2 sequences are VINAFY and YDVSNSKD. The CDR3 totals 11 residues. The CDR3 nucleotides are TGTGCCGCCTGGACTTCAAGTGAGAAACTCTTT. Translating it yields CAAWTSSEKLF.

In its sample, this clone was seen many times. A read error likely explains this, since a far larger clone differs by one base. Different DNA sequences within this sample yield the same CDR3. V and J are TRGV9 and TRGJ1 or TRGJ2. From germline, CDR1 is GITISATS and CDR2 ISYDGTV (reference sequence). This CDR3 has 11 residues. CDR3 sequence: CALWELDKKLF. CDR3 sequence (DNA): TGTGCCTTGTGGGAGTTGGATAAGAAGCTCTTT.

This clone appeared many times. TCRdb attributes to this sequence the protein of a much larger clone, which differs from the DNA translation at residue 9; a read error is likely, and the protein displayed is translated from the DNA. In DNA form, the CDR3 reads TGTGCCTTGTGGGACCAGCCGAACTGCACAAATTATTATAAGAAACTCTTT. This sequence encodes CALWDQPNCTNYYKKLF. The J gene is TRGJ1 or TRGJ2, the V gene TRGV9. The J gene is absent in TCRdb and was assigned here via DNA matching to germline. Germline V gene lookup returns CDR1 GITISATS and CDR2 ISYDGTV (reference sequence). CDR3 length: 17 residues. J lost 1 base, V lost 4 bases, and 16 bases had no gene match.

This clone has a count of ten or more. A far more abundant clone sits one base away, making this likely a read error. This sample includes further DNA sequences coding for the same CDR3. For the V gene the call is TRGV9; the J gene has no call. This CDR3 is 11 amino acids long. Germline V CDR1 and CDR2: GITISATS, ISYDGTV (reference sequence). CDR3 residues: CALWEVIGKLF. CDR3 nucleotide sequence: TGTGCCTTGTGGGAGGTGATTGGGAAGCTCTTT.

This clone was counted at least ten times. J is TRGJ1 or TRGJ2 and V is TRGV3. The CDR3 has 14 amino acids. Germline-derived CDR1 and CDR2 are VTNTFY and YDVSTARD (reference sequence). V shed 0 bases, J shed 3 bases, and the junction held 5 bases outside the gene matches. The CDR3 spells CATWDRQFYYKKLF. The DNA for the CDR3 is TGTGCCACCTGGGACAGGCAATTTTATTATAAGAAACTCTTT.

This clone has a count of ten or more. A far bigger clonotype differs at one base, so this is likely a read error. The genes are TRGV9 and TRGJP. CDR3 length: 15 amino acids. Germline CDR1 and CDR2: GITISATS and ISYDGTV (reference sequence). V lost 4 bases to trimming and J lost 5 bases; unmatched junction nucleotides: 2. CDR3 amino acids: CALWDKELGKKIKVF. The CDR3, as DNA: TGTGCCTTGTGGGACAAAGAGTTGGGCAAAAAAATCAAGGTATTT.

There are many counts of this clone. The translation of this DNA and the TCRdb protein of a much larger clone differ at residue 4, probably owing to a read error; the protein shown here is translated from the DNA. The V call is TRGV9, the J call TRGJ1 or TRGJ2. The CDR3 has 13 residues. Germline-derived CDR1 and CDR2 are GITISATS and ISYDGTV (reference sequence). CDR3 bases: TGTGCCTTGCGGGAGGTGAATTATTATAAGAAACTCTTT. Encoded protein: CALREVNYYKKLF.

This clone occurred many times. The rearrangement links TRGV3 to TRGJ1 or TRGJ2. After removal of 2 bases from V and 9 bases from J, the junction contained 4 bases not matched to a gene. The CDR3 extends over 11 amino acids. CDR1 is VTNTFY, CDR2 YDVSTARD, per germline (reference sequence). CDR3 sequence reads: CATWDTGKKLF. The CDR3 DNA is TGTGCCACCTGGGACACGGGTAAGAAACTCTTT.

This clone has at least ten counts. The protein recorded in TCRdb matches a much larger clone and deviates from this DNA's translation at residue 3, suggesting a read error; the protein here is obtained by translating the DNA. The V gene is TRGV2, the J gene TRGJ1 or TRGJ2. TCRdb supplies no J gene; here it was assigned by aligning the nucleotide sequence to germline. The CDR3 sequence is 16 residues long. The germline gives CDR1 EGSNGY, CDR2 YDSYNSKV. CDR3 coding DNA: TGTGCCGCCTGGGACGGTATACGTTCGAATTATTATAAGAAACTCTTT. Protein sequence: CAAWDGIRSNYYKKLF.

This clone occurred many times. CDR3 bases: TGTGCCACCTGGGACAATCGGAATTATAAGAAACTCTTT. Amino acids: CATWDNRNYKKLF. The chain employs TRGV2 and TRGJ1 or TRGJ2. The CDR3 totals 13 residues. Germline V gene data show CDR1 as EGSNGY and CDR2 as YDSYNSKV. V trimming: 3 bases; J trimming: 5 bases; junction bases outside the gene matches: 7.

This clone turned up a few times. This DNA translates differently at residue 5 from the TCRdb protein, which is that of a much larger clone; a read error is likely, and the protein shown is the DNA's own translation. The V gene is TRGV9, the J gene TRGJ1 or TRGJ2. Matching the DNA to germline supplied the J gene, which TCRdb does not give. The CDR3 consists of 13 residues. Per the germline V gene, CDR1 is GITISATS and CDR2 is ISYDGTV (reference sequence). Trimming cost V 5 bases and J 8 bases; bases outside gene matches: 12. CDR3 loop: CALWGVRENKKLF. As DNA, the CDR3 is TGTGCCTTGTGGGGGGTTCGTGAAAATAAGAAACTCTTT.

The V gene is TRGV8, the J gene TRGJP2. Assignment of the J gene here rests on matching the DNA to germline, because TCRdb gives none. V was clipped by 6 bases and J by 1 base; unmatched bases: 11. Per germline, CDR1 VENAVY and CDR2 YDSYNSRV. The CDR3 is 16 residues long. The CDR3 sequence: CATWPRRPSSDWIKTF. The CDR3 nucleotides are TGTGCCACCTGGCCCCGGAGGCCTAGTAGTGATTGGATCAAGACGTTT.